Listed below are T cell receptor beta chains from one sample, sequenced in a study of CD8 T cells in Susac syndrome. TCRdb reanalysed the immunoSEQ multiplex PCR reads using MiXCR and keeps one entry per CDR3 protein. This sample has roughly 200,000 distinct CDR3 sequences, with roughly 96% found just once. The sequenced material came from CD4+ T cells from PBMCs. The receptors shown here come from a human donor in good health. Both conserved end residues are part of each CDR3. Size tells how often a clone was seen (once, few, many) or the class of an expanded clone, and some rows leave it out.

v_gene: TRBV29-1; abundance: NA; CDR3aa: CSVGGLGGKLFF
v_gene: TRBV29-1; abundance: NA; CDR3aa: CSVDIRSEKSSYNEQFF
v_gene: TRBV24-1; abundance: NA; CDR3aa: CATSDSLGRGRNQPQHF
v_gene: TRBV7-3; abundance: NA; CDR3aa: CASSLIGLAEETQYF
v_gene: TRBV5-4; abundance: NA; CDR3aa: CASSPKVEGGGYTF
v_gene: TRBV6-1; abundance: NA; CDR3aa: CASISVLGGANPYEQYF
v_gene: TRBV11-2; abundance: NA; CDR3aa: CASSSRPGGDIYGYTF
v_gene: TRBV3-1; abundance: NA; CDR3aa: CASSQTGTAGEQYF
v_gene: TRBV3-1; abundance: NA; CDR3aa: CASSQGLAGGLADTQYF
v_gene: TRBV3-1; abundance: NA; CDR3aa: CASSQQEHYGYTF
v_gene: TRBV15; abundance: NA; CDR3aa: CATSRETGRSPYEQYF
v_gene: TRBV9; abundance: once; CDR3aa: CASSVGGDILNEQFF
v_gene: TRBV11-2; abundance: NA; CDR3aa: CASSLEAGEADTQYF
v_gene: TRBV12-3/TRBV12-4; abundance: NA; CDR3aa: CASSPRTSGNTGELFF
v_gene: TRBV20-1; abundance: NA; CDR3aa: CAVTTLTGTDTQYF
v_gene: TRBV29-1; abundance: NA; CDR3aa: CSVEQSGNTIYF
v_gene: TRBV20-1; abundance: NA; CDR3aa: CSARRTVDEQYF
v_gene: TRBV18; abundance: NA; CDR3aa: CASSPGTVGYEQYF